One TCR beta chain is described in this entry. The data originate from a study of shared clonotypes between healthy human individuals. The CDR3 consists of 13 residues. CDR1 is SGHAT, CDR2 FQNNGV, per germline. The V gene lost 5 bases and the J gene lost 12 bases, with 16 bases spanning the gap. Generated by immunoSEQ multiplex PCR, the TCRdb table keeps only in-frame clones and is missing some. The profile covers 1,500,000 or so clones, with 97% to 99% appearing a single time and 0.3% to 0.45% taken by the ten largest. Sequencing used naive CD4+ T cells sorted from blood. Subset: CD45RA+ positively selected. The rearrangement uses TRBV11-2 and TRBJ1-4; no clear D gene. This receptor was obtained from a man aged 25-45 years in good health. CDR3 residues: CASSPLNTPQLFF. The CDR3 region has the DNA TGTGCCAGCAGCCCGCTCAACACTCCCCAACTGTTTTTT.